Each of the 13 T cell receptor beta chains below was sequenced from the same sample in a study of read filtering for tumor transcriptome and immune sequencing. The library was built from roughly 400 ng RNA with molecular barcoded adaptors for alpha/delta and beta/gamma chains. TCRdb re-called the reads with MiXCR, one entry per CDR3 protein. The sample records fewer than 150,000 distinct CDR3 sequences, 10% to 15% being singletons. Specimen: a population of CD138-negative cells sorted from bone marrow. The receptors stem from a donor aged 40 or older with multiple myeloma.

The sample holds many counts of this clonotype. This CDR3 is CASSEVRLAVYEQYF. The CDR3 DNA follows: TGTGCCAGCAGTGAAGTACGACTAGCGGTCTACGAGCAGTACTTC. The rearrangement links TRBV2 to TRBJ2-7; 9 bases align to TRBD2. CDR3 length: 15 residues. The junction had 4 bases not matched to a gene; V was cut back by 1 base and J by 3 bases. Germline V gives CDR1 SNHLY, CDR2 FYNNEI.

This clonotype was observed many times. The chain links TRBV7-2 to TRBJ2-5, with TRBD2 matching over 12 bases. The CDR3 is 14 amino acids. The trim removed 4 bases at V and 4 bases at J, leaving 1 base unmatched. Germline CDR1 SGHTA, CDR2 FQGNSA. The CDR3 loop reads CASSSSGRGETQYF. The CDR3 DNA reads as TGTGCCAGCAGCTCTAGCGGGAGGGGAGAGACCCAGTACTTC.

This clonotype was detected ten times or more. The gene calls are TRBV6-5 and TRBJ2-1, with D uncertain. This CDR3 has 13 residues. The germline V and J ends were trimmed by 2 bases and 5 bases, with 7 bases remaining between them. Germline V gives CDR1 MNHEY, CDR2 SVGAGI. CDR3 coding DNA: TGTGCCAGCAGTTACAAAGGAAACAATGAGCAGTTCTTC. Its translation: CASSYKGNNEQFF.

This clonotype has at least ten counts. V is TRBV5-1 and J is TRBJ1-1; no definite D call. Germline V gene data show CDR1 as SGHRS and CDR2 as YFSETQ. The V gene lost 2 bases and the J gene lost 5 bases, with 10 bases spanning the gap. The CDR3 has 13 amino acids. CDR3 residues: CASSLGGGTEAFF. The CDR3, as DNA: TGCGCCAGCAGCTTAGGTGGTGGGACTGAAGCTTTCTTT. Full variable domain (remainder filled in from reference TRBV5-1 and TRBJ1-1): KAGVTQTPRYLIKTRGQQVTLSCSPISGHRSVSWYQQTPGQGLQFLFEYFSETQRNKGNFPGRFSGRQFSNSRSEMNVSTLELGDSALYLCASSLGGGTEAFFGQGTRLTVV.

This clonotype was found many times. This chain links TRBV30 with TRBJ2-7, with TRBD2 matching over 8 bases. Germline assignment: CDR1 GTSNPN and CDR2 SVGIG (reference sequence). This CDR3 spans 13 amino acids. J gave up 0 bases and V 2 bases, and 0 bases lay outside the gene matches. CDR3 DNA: TGTGCCTGGAGTAGCGGGAGCTCCTACGAGCAGTACTTC. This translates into CAWSSGSSYEQYF.

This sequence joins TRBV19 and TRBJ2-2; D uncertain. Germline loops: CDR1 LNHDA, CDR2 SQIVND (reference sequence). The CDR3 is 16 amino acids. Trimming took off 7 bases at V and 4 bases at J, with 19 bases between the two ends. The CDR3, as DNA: TGTGCCAGTACGTCGATCGGTTTCAGTAGCACCGGGGAGCTGTTTTTT. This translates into CASTSIGFSSTGELFF.

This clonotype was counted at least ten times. The CDR3 coding sequence is TGTGCCAGCAGCGGCAGCGGGGCTCGCGGGGCCAACGTCCTGACTTTC. This translates into CASSGSGARGANVLTF. The J gene is TRBJ2-6, the V gene TRBV5-4; 7 bases line up with TRBD2. V lost 4 bases and J lost 4; bases outside the gene matches: 8. The V gene's germline CDR1 is SGHNT and CDR2 YYREEE (reference sequence). This CDR3 comprises 16 residues.

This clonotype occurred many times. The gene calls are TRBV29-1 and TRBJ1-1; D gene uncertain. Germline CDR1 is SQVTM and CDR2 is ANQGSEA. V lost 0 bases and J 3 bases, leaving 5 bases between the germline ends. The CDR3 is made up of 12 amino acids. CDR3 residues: CSVEDRDTEAFF. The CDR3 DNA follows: TGCAGCGTTGAAGATCGGGACACTGAAGCTTTCTTT.

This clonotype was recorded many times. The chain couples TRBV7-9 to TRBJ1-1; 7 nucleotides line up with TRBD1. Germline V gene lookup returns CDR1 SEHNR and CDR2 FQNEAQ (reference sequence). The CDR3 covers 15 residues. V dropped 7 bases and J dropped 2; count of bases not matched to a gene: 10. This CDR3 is CASIRTGPLNTEAFF. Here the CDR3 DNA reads TGTGCCAGCATCAGGACAGGTCCGTTAAACACTGAAGCTTTCTTT.

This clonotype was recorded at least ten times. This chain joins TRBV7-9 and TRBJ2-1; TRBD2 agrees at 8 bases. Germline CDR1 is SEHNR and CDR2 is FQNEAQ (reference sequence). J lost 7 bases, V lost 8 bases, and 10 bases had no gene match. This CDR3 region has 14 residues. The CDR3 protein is CASESGSPANEQFF. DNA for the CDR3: TGTGCCAGCGAGAGCGGGAGTCCGGCGAATGAGCAGTTCTTC.

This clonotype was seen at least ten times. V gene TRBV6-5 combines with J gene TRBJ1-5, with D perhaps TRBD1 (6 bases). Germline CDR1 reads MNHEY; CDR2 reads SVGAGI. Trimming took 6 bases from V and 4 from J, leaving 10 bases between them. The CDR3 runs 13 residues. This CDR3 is CASRRTGNQPQHF. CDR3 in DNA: TGTGCCAGCAGACGAACAGGGAATCAGCCCCAGCATTTT.

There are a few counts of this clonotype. The CDR3 DNA is TGTGCCAGTAGACGACAGGGGCAGCGCAATCAGCCCCAGCATTTT. Its translation is CASRRQGQRNQPQHF. This sequence joins TRBV19 and TRBJ1-5, with 8 bases fitting TRBD1. The CDR3 loop spans 15 amino acids. Germline CDR1 LNHDA, CDR2 SQIVND (reference sequence). V gave up 6 bases and J gave up 2 bases; unmatched junction bases: 6.

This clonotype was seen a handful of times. The CDR3 DNA reads TGTGCCAGTAGTATCAAGGACAGGGATCTCAATCAGCCCCAGCATTTT. This gives the protein CASSIKDRDLNQPQHF. The V gene is TRBV19, the J gene TRBJ1-5, with TRBD1 matching over 8 bases. Germline V gene sequence: CDR1 LNHDA, CDR2 SQIVND (reference sequence). The CDR3 sequence is 16 residues long. The V gene end was trimmed by 3 bases and the J gene end by 3 bases; junction bases not matched to a gene: 7.